This T cell receptor (beta chain) was documented in a study of human T cells and chemical hapten exposure. Whole-study context: The sensitizing agent was 2% DPC, placed on roughly 2 cm by roughly 2 cm of upper inner arm skin. Variability of per-sample TCR yields stemmed mainly from small differences in pooled library volume. Diphenylcyclopropenone, dosed weekly to the scalp, was given to patients throughout the roughly 24-week study.

This clonotype was counted ten times or more. TCRdb ran MiXCR on the RACE reads and lists one entry per CDR3 protein. The sample includes 70,000 or so distinct CDR3 sequences, around 10% of them seen just once. Time point: patch test 3, about 24 weeks after DPC sensitization. Treatment denoted: therapeutic diphenylcyclopropenone sensitization with weekly scalp DPC. Blood draws came first, before each patch test. The CDR3 totals 14 residues. The germline V gene encodes CDR1 SGHAT and CDR2 FQNNGV. V was clipped by 1 base and J by 5 bases, with 12 bases between them. This receptor was taken from a woman in her forties or fifties with alopecia areata. Some clones in this sample may be carry-over from other donors' samples. The source was whole blood, collected in connection with sensitization to the hapten diphenylcyclopropenone (DPC). The chain joins TRBV11-2 to TRBJ2-7, with D maybe TRBD1 (6 bases). This CDR3 is CASSLGQVVHEQYF. The CDR3 nucleotides read TGTGCCAGCAGCTTAGGACAGGTTGTCCACGAGCAGTACTTC.